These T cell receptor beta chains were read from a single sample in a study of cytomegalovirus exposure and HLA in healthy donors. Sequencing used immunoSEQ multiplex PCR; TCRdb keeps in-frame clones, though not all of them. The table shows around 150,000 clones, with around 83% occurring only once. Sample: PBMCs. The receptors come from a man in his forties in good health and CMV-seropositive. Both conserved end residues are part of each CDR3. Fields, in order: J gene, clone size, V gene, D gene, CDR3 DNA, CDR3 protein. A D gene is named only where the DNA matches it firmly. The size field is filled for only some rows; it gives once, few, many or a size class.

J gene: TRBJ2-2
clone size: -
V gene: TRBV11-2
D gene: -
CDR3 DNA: TGTGCCAGCAGCCCCCCCATTTTTACCGGGGAGCTGTTTTTT
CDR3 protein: CASSPPIFTGELFF

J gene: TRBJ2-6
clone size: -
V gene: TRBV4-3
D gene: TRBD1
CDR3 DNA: TGCGCCAGCAGCCAAGATCCGGGACAGGGGGCTCCCTCTGGGGCCAACGTCCTGACTTTC
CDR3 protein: CASSQDPGQGAPSGANVLTF

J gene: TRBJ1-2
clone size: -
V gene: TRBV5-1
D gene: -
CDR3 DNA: TGCGCCAGCAGCACGCGGGCGGCAGGCTACGATGGCTACACCTTC
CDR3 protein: CASSTRAAGYDGYTF

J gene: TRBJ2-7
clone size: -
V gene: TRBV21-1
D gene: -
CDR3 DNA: TGTGCCAGCACGGGACAGGCTTCCTACGAGCAGTACTTC
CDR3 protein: CASTGQASYEQYF

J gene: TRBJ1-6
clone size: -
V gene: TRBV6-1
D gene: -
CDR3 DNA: TGTGCCAGCAGCTACAGCTCCTATAATTCACCCCTCCACTTT
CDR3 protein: CASSYSSYNSPLHF

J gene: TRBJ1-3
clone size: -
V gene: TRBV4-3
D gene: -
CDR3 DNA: TGCGCCAGCAGCCAAGATAGAATAGGAACAGCCGGGAATACCATATATTTT
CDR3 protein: CASSQDRIGTAGNTIYF

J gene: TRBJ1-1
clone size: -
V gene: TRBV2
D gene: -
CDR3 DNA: TGTGCCAGCAGTGAACAAGGAGGCACTGAAGCTTTCTTT
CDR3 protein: CASSEQGGTEAFF

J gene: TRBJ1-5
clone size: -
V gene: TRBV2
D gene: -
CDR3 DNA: TGTGCCAGCACCGGAAGGGGGGGCGGCAATCAGCCCCAGCATTTT
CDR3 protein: CASTGRGGGNQPQHF

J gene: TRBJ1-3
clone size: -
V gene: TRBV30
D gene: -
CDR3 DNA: TGTGCCTGGAGTCAGGGTATACTCGGAAACACCATATATTTT
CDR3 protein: CAWSQGILGNTIYF

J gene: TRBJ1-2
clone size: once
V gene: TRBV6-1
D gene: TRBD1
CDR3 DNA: TGTGCCAGCAGATCTACAGGGGGCAACTATGGCTACACCTTC
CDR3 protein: CASRSTGGNYGYTF

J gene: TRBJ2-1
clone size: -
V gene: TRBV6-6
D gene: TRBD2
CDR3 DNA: TGTGCCAGCAGTTCCTCGGGGGGGCGAGAGCAGTTCTTC
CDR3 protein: CASSSSGGREQFF

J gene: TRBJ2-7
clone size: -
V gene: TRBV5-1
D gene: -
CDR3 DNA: TGCGCCAGCAGCTTGGGCCTCAACTACGAGCAGTACTTC
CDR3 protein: CASSLGLNYEQYF

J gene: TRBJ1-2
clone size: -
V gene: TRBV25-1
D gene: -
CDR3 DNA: TGTGCCAGCAGGAGGGGCAGGGGAGGCTACACCTTC
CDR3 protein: CASRRGRGGYTF

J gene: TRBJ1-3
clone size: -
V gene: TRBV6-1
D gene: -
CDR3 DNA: TGTGCCAGCAGTGAGTACTCTGGAAACACCATATATTTT
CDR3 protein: CASSEYSGNTIYF

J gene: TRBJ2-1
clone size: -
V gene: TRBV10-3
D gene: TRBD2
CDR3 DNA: TGTGCCATCAGTCGGGGACTAGCGGGAACCCATGAGCAGTTCTTC
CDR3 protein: CAISRGLAGTHEQFF

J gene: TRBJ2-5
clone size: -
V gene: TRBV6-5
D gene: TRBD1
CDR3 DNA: TGTGCCAGCAGCCCACGACAGGGTATGGAGACCCAGTACTTC
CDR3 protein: CASSPRQGMETQYF

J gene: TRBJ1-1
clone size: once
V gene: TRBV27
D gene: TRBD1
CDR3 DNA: TGTGCCAGCAGTCACGGACAGGTTGGGTTCGAGAACACTGAAGCTTTCTTT
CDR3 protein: CASSHGQVGFENTEAFF

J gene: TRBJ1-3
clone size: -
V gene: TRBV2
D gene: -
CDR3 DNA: TGTGCCAGCATCTTAACACAGGGTGCATCGAACACCATATATTTT
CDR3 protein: CASILTQGASNTIYF

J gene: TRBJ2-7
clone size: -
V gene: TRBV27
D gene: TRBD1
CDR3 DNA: TGTGCCAGCAAGCGGACAGGGCCCTCCTACGAGCAGTACTTC
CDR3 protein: CASKRTGPSYEQYF

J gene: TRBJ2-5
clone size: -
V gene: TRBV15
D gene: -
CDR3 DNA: TGTGCCACCAGCAGAGATCTTGAGACCCAGTACTTC
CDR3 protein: CATSRDLETQYF

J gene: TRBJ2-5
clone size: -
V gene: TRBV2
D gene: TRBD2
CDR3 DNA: TGTGCCAGCAGCCCGGGACTAGCAGTGGAGACCCAGTACTTC
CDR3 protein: CASSPGLAVETQYF

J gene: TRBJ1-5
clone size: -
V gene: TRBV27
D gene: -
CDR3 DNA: TGTGCCAGCGGCGGGAGCAATCAGCCCCAGCATTTT
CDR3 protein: CASGGSNQPQHF

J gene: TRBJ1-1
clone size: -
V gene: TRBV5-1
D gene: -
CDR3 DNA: TGCGCCAGCAGCTTGGCAACACTGAACACTGAAGCTTTCTTT
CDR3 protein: CASSLATLNTEAFF

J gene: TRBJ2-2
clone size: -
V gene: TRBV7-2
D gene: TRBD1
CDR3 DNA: TGTGCCAGCAGCTTCCCAGGGGGCTCCGGGGAGCTGTTTTTT
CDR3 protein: CASSFPGGSGELFF

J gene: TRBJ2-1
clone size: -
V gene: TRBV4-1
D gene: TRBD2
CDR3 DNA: TGCGCCAGCAGCCAGGGCGTAGCGGGAATCGGCAATGAGCAGTTCTTC
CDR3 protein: CASSQGVAGIGNEQFF

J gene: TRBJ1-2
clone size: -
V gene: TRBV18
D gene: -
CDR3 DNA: TGTGCCAGCTCACCCCTGGGGCAGAACTATGGCTACACCTTC
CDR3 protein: CASSPLGQNYGYTF

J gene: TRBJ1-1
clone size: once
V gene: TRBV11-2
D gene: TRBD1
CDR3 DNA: TGTGCCAGCAGCTTAGTCCCCGGGACAGGGCCTACCCAGAGAGTAAGTGCTTTCTTT
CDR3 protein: CASSLVPGTGPTQRVSAFF

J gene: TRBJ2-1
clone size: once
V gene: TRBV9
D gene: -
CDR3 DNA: TGTGCCAGCAGCGAGGACGGGATGCGTTACAATGAGCAGTTCTTC
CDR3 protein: CASSEDGMRYNEQFF

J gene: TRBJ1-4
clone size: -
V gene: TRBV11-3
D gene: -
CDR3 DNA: TGTGCCAGCAGCTTACGGGTCCAGGGTGAAAAACTGTTTTTT
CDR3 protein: CASSLRVQGEKLFF

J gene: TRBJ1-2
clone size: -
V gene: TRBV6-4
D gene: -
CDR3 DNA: TGTGCCAGCAGTGAGGGCTGGAACTATGGCTACACCTTC
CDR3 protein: CASSEGWNYGYTF

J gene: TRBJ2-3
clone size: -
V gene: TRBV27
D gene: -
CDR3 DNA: TGTGCCAGCAGCGACCCCCTCGGGAGGGGGCGAGGTACGCAGTATTTT
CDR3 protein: CASSDPLGRGRGTQYF

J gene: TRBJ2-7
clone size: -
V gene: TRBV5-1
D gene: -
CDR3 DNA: TGCGCCAGCAGCTTGAAAGGGGACGAGCAGTACTTC
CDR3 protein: CASSLKGDEQYF

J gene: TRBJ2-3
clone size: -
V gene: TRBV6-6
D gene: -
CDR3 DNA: TGTGCCAGCAGTTACCCGGGTTTCACCGGCACAGATACGCAGTATTTT
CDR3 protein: CASSYPGFTGTDTQYF

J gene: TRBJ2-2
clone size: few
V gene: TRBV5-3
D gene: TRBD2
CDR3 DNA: TGTGCCGCACAATGTAGTAGCGGGGGGGCCGGGGAGCTGTTTTTT
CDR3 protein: CAAQCSSGGAGELFF

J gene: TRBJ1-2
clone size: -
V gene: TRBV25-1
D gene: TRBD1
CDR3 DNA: TGTGCCAGCAGTGAACTGGGGACAGGGTCAGGCTACACCTTC
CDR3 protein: CASSELGTGSGYTF

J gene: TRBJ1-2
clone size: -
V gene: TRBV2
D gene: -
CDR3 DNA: TGTGCCAGCCTTGGGGGCTCCGGCTACACCTTC
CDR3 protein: CASLGGSGYTF

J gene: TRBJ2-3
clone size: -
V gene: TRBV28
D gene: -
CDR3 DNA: TGTGCCACCGGAAGGGGGACAGATACGCAGTATTTT
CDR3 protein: CATGRGTDTQYF

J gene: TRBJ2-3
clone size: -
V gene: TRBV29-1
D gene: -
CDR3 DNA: TGCAGCGTCGAGGAGACAGATACGCAGTATTTT
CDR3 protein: CSVEETDTQYF

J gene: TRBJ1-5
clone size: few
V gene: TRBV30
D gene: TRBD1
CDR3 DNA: TGTGCCTGGAGCCTTAACAGGGGGTACAATCAGCCCCAGCATTTT
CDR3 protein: CAWSLNRGYNQPQHF

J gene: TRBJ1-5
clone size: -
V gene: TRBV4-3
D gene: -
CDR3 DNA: TGCGCCAGCAGCCAAGAAAGAGTATGGAGCAATCAGCCCCAGCATTTT
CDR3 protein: CASSQERVWSNQPQHF

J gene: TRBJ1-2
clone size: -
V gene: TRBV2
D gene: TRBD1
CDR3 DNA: TGTGCCAGCAGTTCCGACAGGGTTAGGTATGGCTACACCTTC
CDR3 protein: CASSSDRVRYGYTF

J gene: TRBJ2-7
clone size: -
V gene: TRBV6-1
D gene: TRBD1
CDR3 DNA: TGTGCCAGCAGTGACTACACCGGGACAGCCTACGAGCAGTACTTC
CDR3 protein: CASSDYTGTAYEQYF